This TCR beta chain was obtained from a study of shared clonotypes between healthy human individuals. This clone showed up many times. Repertoires were generated with immunoSEQ multiplex PCR, while TCRdb's copy carries only in-frame clones and drops some. The table includes 950,000 to 1,100,000 clones, under 80% detected once. The specimen sequenced was memory CD4+ T cells sorted from blood. The subset is: CD45RA-negative fraction. This clonotype was sampled from a young man in good health.

CDR3 DNA sequence: TGTGCCAGCAGCCATCAAGAGACCCAGTACTTC. Translated, it gives CASSHQETQYF. V and J are TRBV7-6 and TRBJ2-5; D is ambiguous. Germline V gene data show CDR1 as SGHVS and CDR2 as FNYEAQ. The CDR3 spans 11 residues. Trimming removed 5 bases at V and 2 bases at J, with 3 bases between.